Reported below is one T cell receptor (beta chain). The record originates from a study of control samples from healthy donors and cancer patients. Assay: immunoSEQ multiplex PCR; the TCRdb copy retains only in-frame clones and omits some. The sample lists around 130,000 clones; roughly 91% were seen once. V shed 1 base and J shed 10 bases, with 8 bases lying between them. Germline V gene sequence: CDR1 SGHDN, CDR2 FVKESK. There are 11 residues in the CDR3. The sequence derives from a man in his forties or fifties with head and neck cancer. The chain links TRBV14 to TRBJ2-7; D gene ambiguous. The sample comprised PBMCs. In nucleotides, the CDR3 is TGTGCCAGCAGCCAAGCCTATCTTCAGTACTTC. Translated, it gives CASSQAYLQYF.